The 24 T cell receptor beta chains below come from one sample, sequenced in a study of long-term antiretroviral therapy in people with HIV. Survey-level immunoSEQ v3.0 assays were run. Profiled with immunoSEQ multiplex PCR; TCRdb holds only in-frame clones, not every one. Of 40,000 or so clones listed, 80% to 85% are singletons. Sequences were derived from unsorted PBMCs, sampled 1 year after starting antiretroviral therapy. The receptors here all came from a man aged 18 to 30 with HIV.

This chain links TRBV7-6 with TRBJ2-1; D possibly corresponds to TRBD2 (5 bases). V lost 4 bases to trimming and J lost 6 bases, with 10 bases between them. Germline V gene data show CDR1 as SGHVS and CDR2 as FNYEAQ. The CDR3 is 13 residues long. The CDR3 bases are TGTGCCAGCAGCTCCACTAGGACCAATGAGCAGTTCTTC. Its protein product is CASSSTRTNEQFF.

The J gene is TRBJ2-2, the V gene TRBV6-1; D remains ambiguous. Trimming stripped 4 bases from V and 9 bases from J, with 15 bases between. The germline gives CDR1 MNHNS, CDR2 SASEGT. This CDR3 contains 14 residues. This CDR3 is CASSVDLGLRELFF. CDR3 nucleotide sequence: TGTGCCAGCAGTGTTGATTTGGGATTAAGGGAGCTGTTTTTT.

J is TRBJ1-1 and V is TRBV7-6; D remains unclear. Trimming removed 4 bases at V and 2 bases at J, with 14 bases between. Looked up from germline, CDR1 is SGHVS and CDR2 is FNYEAQ. The CDR3 covers 15 residues. Here the CDR3 reads CASSSSGPLNTEAFF. The CDR3 DNA reads TGTGCCAGCAGCTCGAGTGGGCCCCTTAACACTGAAGCTTTCTTT.

The J gene is TRBJ2-7, the V gene TRBV28; weak D call: TRBD1 (5 bases). V was cut by 5 bases and J by 0 bases, with 8 bases left in between. CDR1 MDHEN and CDR2 SYDVKM come from the germline V gene. The CDR3 is 13 residues long. CDR3 sequence reads: CASSPGISYEQYF. CDR3 nucleotide sequence: TGTGCCAGCAGTCCAGGGATCTCCTACGAGCAGTACTTC. Looking up the rest from reference TRBV28 and TRBJ2-7 gives the full variable domain: DVKVTQSSRYLVKRTGEKVFLECVQDMDHENMFWYRQDPGLGLRLIYFSYDVKMKEKGDIPEGYSVSREKKERFSLILESASTNQTSMYLCASSPGISYEQYFGPGTRLTVT.

This rearrangement joins TRBV5-6 to TRBJ1-2; D unclear. This CDR3 has 13 amino acids. Germline values: CDR1 SGHDT, CDR2 YYEEEE. V was trimmed by 3 bases and J by 0 bases, leaving 6 bases between them. The chain's CDR3 is CASSSGANYGYTF. The CDR3 nucleotides read TGTGCCAGCAGCTCCGGGGCTAACTATGGCTACACCTTC.

The chain is built from TRBV2 and TRBJ1-5, with D hard to call. Germline V gene data show CDR1 as SNHLY and CDR2 as FYNNEI. Trimming left V 3 bases short and J 3 bases short, with 9 bases between. The CDR3 has 14 residues. CDR3 bases: TGTGCCAGCAGTGAGGACTTCCCCAATCAGCCCCAGCATTTT. Encoded protein: CASSEDFPNQPQHF.

The chain is built from TRBV13 and TRBJ2-7; 9 nucleotides align to TRBD1. Germline V lookup: CDR1 PRHDT, CDR2 FYEKMQ (reference sequence). The CDR3 spans 13 residues. J was trimmed by 5 bases and V by 5 bases; bases with no gene match: 4. The DNA of the CDR3 is TGTGCCAGCAGCCCACAGGGGGCGAACGAGCAGTACTTC. This encodes CASSPQGANEQYF.

The V and J genes are TRBV27 and TRBJ2-2; 8 nucleotides align to TRBD2. CDR3 length equals 16 residues. Per the germline V gene, CDR1 is MNHEY and CDR2 is SMNVEV (reference sequence). Trimming took 6 bases from V and 4 from J; bases not matched to a gene: 10. CDR3 nucleotides: TGTGCCAGCAGGATCCTCACTAGCGGTCCCACCGGGGAGCTGTTTTTT. Protein sequence: CASRILTSGPTGELFF.

This rearrangement joins TRBV5-4 to TRBJ2-5; the D is unclear. Germline V gives CDR1 SGHNT, CDR2 YYREEE (reference sequence). The CDR3 is 13 residues long. V was shortened by 0 bases and J by 4 bases, with 7 bases between the two germline ends. CDR3 DNA sequence: TGTGCCAGCAGCTTGGGAAACGCAGAGACCCAGTACTTC. Translation: CASSLGNAETQYF.

The sample holds a few counts of this clone. The CDR3 region has the DNA TGTGCCAGCAGTTACCGTGAGACGGGGTATGGCTACACCTTC. Protein product: CASSYRETGYGYTF. V usage is TRBV6-5 and J usage is TRBJ1-2; D gene uncertain. The CDR3 has 14 amino acids. The V gene's germline CDR1 is MNHEY and CDR2 SVGAGI. The V gene lost 2 bases and the J gene lost 5 bases, with 12 bases spanning the gap.

The chain links TRBV7-9 to TRBJ2-1, with 7 bases lining up with TRBD2. This CDR3 is built from 13 residues. Germline trimming cut 4 bases from V and 8 bases from J; bases unmatched to any gene: 5. The germline V gene has CDR1 SEHNR and CDR2 FQNEAQ (reference sequence). The CDR3 sequence is CASSSGGGDEQFF. Here the CDR3 DNA reads TGTGCCAGCAGCTCGGGGGGTGGGGATGAGCAGTTCTTC.

The V gene is TRBV19, the J gene TRBJ1-1; D not resolved. Germline lookup yields CDR1 LNHDA and CDR2 SQIVND (reference sequence). Trimming shortened V by 6 bases and J by 1 base, and 12 bases separated the two germline ends. The CDR3 consists of 14 residues. CDR3 region: CASSASVGNTEAFF. DNA of the CDR3: TGTGCCAGTAGCGCAAGCGTTGGGAACACTGAAGCTTTCTTT.

V gene TRBV11-2 combines with J gene TRBJ1-1; a possible D gene is TRBD1 (6 bases). CDR1 is SGHAT and CDR2 is FQNNGV in the germline V gene. CDR3 length: 15 amino acids. V was clipped by 5 bases and J by 0 bases, with 13 bases between them. The CDR3 protein is CASSPIQGLNTEAFF. In DNA, the CDR3 is TGTGCCAGCAGCCCGATACAGGGACTGAACACTGAAGCTTTCTTT.

The chain couples TRBV25-1 to TRBJ1-1; D not resolved. This CDR3 has 13 residues. Germline loops: CDR1 MGHDK, CDR2 SYGVNS. The V and J ends lost 6 bases and 0 bases respectively, with 8 bases between them. CDR3 residues: CASSKQMNTEAFF. The CDR3 DNA reads TGTGCCAGCAGCAAGCAAATGAACACTGAAGCTTTCTTT.

The CDR3 nucleotides read TGTGCCAGCAGCTTAGCGCTGCGGGGCGCTGAAGCTTTCTTT. Translated: CASSLALRGAEAFF. The V gene is TRBV7-9, the J gene TRBJ1-1; maybe TRBD1 (5 bases). CDR3 length equals 14 residues. V shed 0 bases and J shed 6 bases, with 11 bases lying between them. CDR1 and CDR2 (germline): SEHNR, FQNEAQ (reference sequence).

The gene calls are TRBV28 and TRBJ2-4, with D possibly being TRBD1 or TRBD2 (7 bases each). Trimming pared 5 bases from V and 4 bases from J, leaving 18 bases between. CDR3 length: 16 amino acids. Germline V lookup: CDR1 MDHEN, CDR2 SYDVKM. CDR3 sequence reads: CASSPPWEGAKNIQYF. The CDR3 coding sequence is TGTGCCAGCAGTCCCCCTTGGGAGGGGGCAAAAAACATTCAGTACTTC.

The CDR3 sequence is CASSLKANTEAFF. CDR3 DNA: TGTGCCAGCAGCTTGAAAGCTAACACTGAAGCTTTCTTT. This chain connects TRBV5-8 to TRBJ1-1; D is unclear. Germline V gives CDR1 SGHTS, CDR2 YDEGEE. This CDR3 is built from 13 residues. Deletions cut 1 base from V and 2 bases from J, with 6 bases between.

The chain is built from TRBV7-9 and TRBJ1-5, with TRBD1 as a possible D gene (5 bases). Trimming shortened V by 1 base and J by 3 bases, and 10 bases separated the two germline ends. The CDR3 loop spans 15 amino acids. The V gene's germline CDR1 is SEHNR and CDR2 FQNEAQ (reference sequence). The CDR3 reads CASSLGGEPNQPQHF. The CDR3 nucleotides read TGTGCCAGCAGCTTAGGGGGGGAGCCCAATCAGCCCCAGCATTTT.

The chain joins TRBV7-9 to TRBJ2-5; 8 bases match TRBD1. The germline V gene encodes CDR1 SEHNR and CDR2 FQNEAQ (reference sequence). The CDR3 length is 15 residues. J was trimmed by 5 bases and V by 3 bases; bases with no gene match: 8. The CDR3 loop reads CASSFTGGPLETQYF. CDR3 DNA: TGTGCCAGCAGCTTCACAGGGGGTCCGTTGGAGACCCAGTACTTC.

The rearrangement uses TRBV28 and TRBJ2-1, with 9 bases that match TRBD1. Germline CDR1 MDHEN, CDR2 SYDVKM. The CDR3 covers 14 residues. The J segment lost 8 bases and the V segment lost 6 bases, leaving 8 bases of the junction unmatched. In DNA form, the CDR3 reads TGTGCCAGCAGCGGGACAGGGATTATAGATGAGCAGTTCTTC. Its protein product is CASSGTGIIDEQFF.

The chain carries TRBV19 and TRBJ1-2; D unresolved. The CDR3 spans 13 residues. From germline, CDR1 is LNHDA and CDR2 SQIVND (reference sequence). The V gene lost 1 base and the J gene lost 3 bases, with 6 bases spanning the gap. CDR3 nucleotide sequence: TGTGCCAGTAGTATAGTCACAGACTATGGCTACACCTTC. Residues: CASSIVTDYGYTF.

This clone was seen more than once but under ten times. This chain joins TRBV7-9 and TRBJ1-2; unclear D gene. Trimming pared 8 bases from V and 5 bases from J, leaving 9 bases between. Germline values: CDR1 SEHNR, CDR2 FQNEAQ (reference sequence). The CDR3 is 11 amino acids. The CDR3 reads CASGGGYGYTF. CDR3 coding DNA: TGTGCCAGCGGAGGAGGATATGGCTACACCTTC.

This chain joins TRBV4-1 and TRBJ1-1; 7 bases align to TRBD1. CDR1 and CDR2 from the germline V gene are MGHRA and YSYEKL. With 5 bases clipped from V and 8 bases from J, the junction kept 17 bases outside the gene matches. CDR3 length equals 16 residues. The chain's CDR3 is CASSFDGTVSPTEAFF. The CDR3 bases are TGCGCCAGCAGCTTCGACGGGACAGTGAGCCCCACGGAAGCTTTCTTT.

Here the CDR3 reads CASSVQGNYGYTF. The CDR3 DNA reads TGTGCCAGTAGTGTACAGGGTAACTATGGCTACACCTTC. V gene TRBV19 combines with J gene TRBJ1-2, with a weak D call TRBD1 (6 bases). The V gene's germline CDR1 is LNHDA and CDR2 SQIVND (reference sequence). Trimming took 5 bases from V and 1 from J, leaving 8 bases between them. The CDR3 is 13 residues long.